One sample yielded the 21 T cell receptor beta chains listed below, sequenced in a study of radiotherapy plus CTLA-4 blockade in lung cancer. Repertoires were generated with immunoSEQ multiplex PCR, while TCRdb's copy carries only in-frame clones and drops some. The sample has about 40,000 clones, approximately 68% seen once. Material: peripheral blood, obtained from a patient treated with radiotherapy plus ipilimumab. The receptors were sampled from a human donor with non-small cell lung cancer who had stable disease on radiotherapy plus ipilimumab.

The rearrangement links TRBV7-8 to TRBJ1-6; D call uncertain. The germline V gene has CDR1 SGHVS and CDR2 FQNEAQ. Trimming cost V 3 bases and J 10 bases, with 10 bases left between them. The CDR3 totals 13 residues. CDR3 loop: CASSFEQRSPLHF. CDR3 bases: TGTGCCAGCAGCTTTGAACAGAGATCACCCCTCCACTTT.

Worth noting for this clone: The sample carries other DNA sequences with the same CDR3. V gene TRBV7-9 combines with J gene TRBJ2-7; perhaps TRBD2 as D (6 bases). Trimming stripped 5 bases from V and 0 bases from J, with 11 bases between. Germline V lookup: CDR1 SEHNR, CDR2 FQNEAQ (reference sequence). The CDR3 extends over 14 amino acids. This chain's CDR3 is CASSPGGRSYEQYF. CDR3 DNA: TGTGCCAGCAGCCCTGGAGGGCGCTCCTACGAGCAGTACTTC.

J is TRBJ1-2 and V is TRBV7-2; TRBD1 is a possible D gene (5 bases). The CDR3 has 13 residues. Germline CDR1 SGHTA, CDR2 FQGNSA. Trimming stripped 1 base from V and 9 bases from J, with 12 bases between. CDR3: CASSLGQNRRYTF. CDR3 nucleotide sequence: TGTGCCAGCAGCTTAGGACAGAACCGGCGCTACACCTTC.

The chain carries TRBV6-1 and TRBJ2-7; 11 nucleotides line up with TRBD2. V shed 8 bases, J shed 4 bases, and the junction held 4 bases outside the gene matches. CDR3 length equals 13 residues. Germline loops: CDR1 MNHNS, CDR2 SASEGT. The CDR3 loop is CASDLAGGYEQYF. The CDR3 nucleotides are TGTGCCAGCGATCTAGCGGGGGGTTACGAGCAGTACTTC.

In its sample, this clone was seen many times. DNA of the CDR3: TGTGCCAGCAGTATGCAGGACGGGGGACGAACTGAAGCTTTCTTT. Encoded protein: CASSMQDGGRTEAFF. The rearrangement joins TRBV6-1 to TRBJ1-1; tentative D call: TRBD1 (5 bases). The CDR3 length is 15 residues. The V end lost 5 bases, the J end lost 5 bases, and 18 bases lay between the germline ends. Per the germline V gene, CDR1 is MNHNS and CDR2 is SASEGT.

The chain recombines TRBV5-5 with TRBJ2-7, with no clear D. The ends were cut back, 4 bases at V and 3 bases at J, with 5 bases in the middle. Looked up from germline, CDR1 is SGHKS and CDR2 is YYEKEE (reference sequence). This CDR3 has 11 residues. The CDR3 bases are TGTGCCAGCAGCCCGAGCTACGAGCAGTACTTC. Translating it yields CASSPSYEQYF.

This clone has a handful of counts. The J gene is TRBJ2-5, the V gene TRBV29-1; tentative D call: TRBD1 (5 bases). Trimming shortened V by 4 bases and J by 0 bases, and 12 bases separated the two germline ends. Germline CDR1 and CDR2: SQVTM and ANQGSEA. CDR3 length: 14 amino acids. CDR3 DNA: TGCAGCGTTGCAAGGGGATCGTACCAAGAGACCCAGTACTTC. Translated: CSVARGSYQETQYF.

CDR3 bases: TGCGCCAGCAGCTTAGAACAGGTCCGCTATGGCTACACCTTC. Translating gives CASSLEQVRYGYTF. The chain couples TRBV5-1 to TRBJ1-2, with a tentative D call TRBD1 (5 bases). Trimming shortened V by 2 bases and J by 4 bases, and 12 bases separated the two germline ends. From germline, CDR1 is SGHRS and CDR2 YFSETQ. The CDR3 is 14 amino acids.

This clone was counted once. The chain couples TRBV2 to TRBJ1-2; unclear D gene. The germline CDR1 and CDR2 sequences are SNHLY and FYNNEI. The V gene lost 4 bases and the J gene lost 4 bases, with 7 bases spanning the gap. The CDR3 loop spans 12 amino acids. DNA of the CDR3: TGTGCCAGCAGTGGAGGACTCTATGGCTACACCTTC. This gives the protein CASSGGLYGYTF.

This clone was picked up one time. The rearrangement uses TRBV29-1 and TRBJ2-7; D is perhaps TRBD2 (7 bases). Looked up from germline, CDR1 is SQVTM and CDR2 is ANQGSEA. The CDR3 extends over 12 amino acids. The ends were cut back, 5 bases at V and 2 bases at J, with 10 bases in the middle. CDR3 in DNA: TGCAGCGTTCGGGGGGCTCCCTACGAGCAGTACTTC. It translates to CSVRGAPYEQYF.

The CDR3: CASRPTGSDEQFF. The CDR3 coding sequence is TGTGCCAGCAGGCCCACAGGGTCCGATGAGCAGTTCTTC. V usage is TRBV7-9 and J usage is TRBJ2-1; D is possibly TRBD1 (6 bases). The CDR3 contains 13 residues. Germline V CDR1 and CDR2: SEHNR, FQNEAQ (reference sequence). The ends were cut back, 6 bases at V and 8 bases at J, with 14 bases in the middle.

The chain has TRBV28 and TRBJ1-2; D remains unclear. CDR1 and CDR2 from the germline V gene are MDHEN and SYDVKM. V was pared by 2 bases and J by 6 bases, with 13 bases between. The length of the CDR3 is 14 residues. CDR3: CASSLEGAPDGYTF. In DNA, the CDR3 is TGTGCCAGCAGTTTAGAGGGCGCGCCCGATGGCTACACCTTC.

V usage is TRBV18 and J usage is TRBJ1-1; weak D call: TRBD1 (5 bases). The CDR3 is made up of 13 amino acids. The germline gives CDR1 KGHSH, CDR2 LQKENI. V was clipped by 6 bases and J by 1 base, with 9 bases between them. DNA of the CDR3: TGTGCCAGCTCCTCAGGGTCGAACACTGAAGCTTTCTTT. Translation gives CASSSGSNTEAFF.

The chain is built from TRBV11-3 and TRBJ2-5; D might be TRBD2 (5 bases). CDR3 length: 13 residues. Germline CDR1 is SGHNT and CDR2 is YENEEA. The V end lost 6 bases, the J end lost 5 bases, and 13 bases lay between the germline ends. The CDR3 DNA follows: TGTGCCAGCAGGTTGAGAGGGAAGGAGACCCAGTACTTC. Residues: CASRLRGKETQYF.

This clone was detected once. The V and J genes are TRBV6-1 and TRBJ2-1; D unclear. The CDR3 has 11 residues. Looked up from germline, CDR1 is MNHNS and CDR2 is SASEGT. The V gene lost 8 bases and the J gene lost 3 bases, with 5 bases spanning the gap. For the CDR3, the DNA is TGTGCCAGCCACAGCTACAATGAGCAGTTCTTC. Its protein product is CASHSYNEQFF.

This rearrangement joins TRBV5-8 to TRBJ1-1; 7 bases align to TRBD1. This CDR3 region has 16 residues. Germline CDR1 is SGHTS and CDR2 is YDEGEE. The V and J ends lost 0 bases and 3 bases, in that order; junction bases with no gene match: 8. This chain's CDR3 is CASSLDRGHRHTEAFF. The CDR3 nucleotides read TGTGCCAGCAGCTTGGATAGGGGGCATAGGCACACTGAAGCTTTCTTT.

This clone was detected only a few times. The rearrangement uses TRBV2 and TRBJ2-7; a possible D gene is TRBD1 (6 bases). The V end was cut by 4 bases, the J end by 4 bases, with 11 bases between. The CDR3 contains 13 residues. Germline V gene lookup returns CDR1 SNHLY and CDR2 FYNNEI. CDR3 in amino acids: CASSGQGMYEQYF. The CDR3 DNA follows: TGTGCCAGCAGTGGGCAGGGGATGTACGAGCAGTACTTC.

This clone was observed a handful of times. The chain recombines TRBV6-6 with TRBJ1-2; TRBD1 matches 7 bases. CDR1 MNHNY and CDR2 SVGAGI come from the germline V gene (reference sequence). There are 12 residues in the CDR3. Losses at the gene ends were 7 bases for V and 8 bases for J; bases not matched to a gene: 7. The CDR3 loop reads CASTNSGGGYTF. CDR3 in DNA: TGTGCCAGCACCAACTCAGGGGGGGGCTACACCTTC.

The V call is TRBV11-3, the J call TRBJ2-7; 10 nucleotides match TRBD2. The junction had 8 bases not matched to a gene; V was cut back by 9 bases and J by 0 bases. Germline lookup yields CDR1 SGHNT and CDR2 YENEEA. CDR3 size: 15 residues. CDR3 nucleotides: TGTGCCAGGGAACTAGCGGGGAACTTCTCCTACGAGCAGTACTTC. Translating gives CARELAGNFSYEQYF.

The rearrangement uses TRBV18 and TRBJ1-1; 9 nucleotides match TRBD1. The junction had 3 bases not matched to a gene; V was cut back by 3 bases and J by 1 base. The CDR3 runs to 15 residues. CDR1 and CDR2 (germline): KGHSH, LQKENI. DNA for the CDR3: TGTGCCAGCTCACCGACGACAGGGGGGAACACTGAAGCTTTCTTT. It translates to CASSPTTGGNTEAFF.

The chain has TRBV19 and TRBJ2-3; maybe TRBD1 (5 bases). The germline CDR1 and CDR2 sequences are LNHDA and SQIVND (reference sequence). CDR3 size: 15 residues. Between the trimmed V and J ends, which lost 5 bases and 2 bases, there was a span of 14 bases. In DNA form, the CDR3 reads TGTGCCAGTAGTTTCGCAGGGAACCCCACAGATACGCAGTATTTT. Translation gives CASSFAGNPTDTQYF.